Given below is one T cell receptor (beta chain) in context. Sequencing was performed with immunoSEQ multiplex PCR; in TCRdb, only in-frame clones are kept and a portion is missing. The sample has roughly 290,000 clones; about 85% are singletons. This entry is derived from a study of blood T cell repertoires in COVID-19. Looked up from germline, CDR1 is GTSNPN and CDR2 is SVGIG (reference sequence). The CDR3 has 16 residues. V was clipped by 2 bases and J by 0 bases; unmatched bases: 7. One Seattle source followed patients from active infection through their disease course. This clonotype was obtained from a human donor with COVID-19, enrolled during active disease. The donor label of this sample is uncertain. The material sequenced was peripheral blood. The V and J genes are TRBV30 and TRBJ1-5; 7 nucleotides match TRBD1. CDR3 sequence: CAWSPGTADSNQPQHF. In DNA form, the CDR3 reads TGTGCCTGGAGTCCAGGGACAGCCGATAGCAATCAGCCCCAGCATTTT.